This TCR beta chain was found in a study of Ad26.COV2.S vaccination and SARS-CoV-2 variants. Study overall: COV1001, an Ad26.COV2.S trial, supplied this vaccine-arm donor. Study results and limitations: CD8+ and CD4+ T cells specific for spike reportedly responded with substantial breadth after vaccination. Vaccine and placebo groups showed comparable non-spike TCR breadth.

TCRdb's copy holds only in-frame clones and misses some; the assay was immunoSEQ multiplex PCR. The sample lists about 390,000 clones; roughly nine tenths were seen once. V lost 3 bases and J 0 bases, leaving 2 bases between the germline ends. CDR3 length equals 12 residues. Looked up from germline, CDR1 is SNHLY and CDR2 is FYNNEI. About this clone itself: Antigen specificity is unknown.

Treatment described: about 20 received Ad26.COV2.S at low or high dose, single or two shots; roughly five received placebo; per-sample allocation not given. Material that was analyzed had been drawn on day 63 after the first vaccine or placebo injection. The sequencing used peripheral blood, collected in a trial of Ad26.COV2.S vaccine versus placebo. The chain is built from TRBV2 and TRBJ1-2, with D uncertain. This receptor was obtained from a person aged 18-65 years who received the Ad26.COV2.S COVID-19 vaccine or a placebo. This chain's CDR3 is CASSETNYGYTF. In DNA form, the CDR3 reads TGTGCCAGCAGTGAGACTAACTATGGCTACACCTTC.